The source of this T cell receptor (beta chain) is a study of T cells after yellow fever vaccination. General observations from the study: Boosting was followed by the reappearance of most primary-vaccination clones (roughly 96% CD4, roughly 90% CD8).

TCRdb re-called the 5' RACE reads with MiXCR, one entry per CDR3 protein. The sample has roughly 500,000 distinct CDR3 sequences, about 19% seen once. The CDR3 is 15 residues long. V shed 6 bases and J shed 10 bases, with 24 bases lying between them. About this clonotype: Its antigen is undetermined.

The source is a man aged 25-45 years who received the YFV17D yellow fever vaccine. The sequenced sample was PBMCs, obtained 15 days after the yellow fever booster vaccination. J is TRBJ1-1 and V is TRBV12-3 or TRBV12-4, with D perhaps TRBD1 (5 bases). This CDR3 reads CASSFELGQGISAFF. DNA of the CDR3: TGTGCCAGCAGCTTTGAGTTAGGGCAGGGCATCTCAGCTTTCTTT.